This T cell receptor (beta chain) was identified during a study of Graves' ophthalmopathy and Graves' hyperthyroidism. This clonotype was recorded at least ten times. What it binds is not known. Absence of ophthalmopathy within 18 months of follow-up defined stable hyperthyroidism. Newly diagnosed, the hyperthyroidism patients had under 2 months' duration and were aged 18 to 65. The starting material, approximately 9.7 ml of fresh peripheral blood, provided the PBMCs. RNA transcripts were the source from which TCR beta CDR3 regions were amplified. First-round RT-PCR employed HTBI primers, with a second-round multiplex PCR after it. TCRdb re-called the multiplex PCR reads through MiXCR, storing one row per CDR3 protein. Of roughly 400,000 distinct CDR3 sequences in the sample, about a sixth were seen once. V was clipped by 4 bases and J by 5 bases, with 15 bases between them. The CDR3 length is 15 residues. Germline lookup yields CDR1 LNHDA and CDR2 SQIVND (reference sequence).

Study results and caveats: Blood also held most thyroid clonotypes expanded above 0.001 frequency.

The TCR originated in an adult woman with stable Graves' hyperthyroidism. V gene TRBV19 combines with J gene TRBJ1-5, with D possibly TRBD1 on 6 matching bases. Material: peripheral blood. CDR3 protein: CASSTFWGADQPQHF. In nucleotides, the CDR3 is TGTGCCAGTAGTACTTTTTGGGGGGCCGATCAGCCCCAGCATTTT.